Presented here are 15 T cell receptor beta chains from one specimen sequenced in a study of cytomegalovirus exposure and HLA in healthy donors. Repertoires were generated with immunoSEQ multiplex PCR, while TCRdb's copy carries only in-frame clones and drops some. The top ten clones hold 20% to 25% of a sample with over 150,000 clones, approximately 86% of them seen once. Sequencing was done on a sample of PBMCs. The source of these receptors is a man between 18 and 35 years old in good health and CMV-seropositive.

The chain carries TRBV11-3 and TRBJ2-1; TRBD2 is a possible D gene (5 bases). The CDR3 is 12 amino acids. Germline loops: CDR1 SGHNT, CDR2 YENEEA. Trimming took 0 bases from V and 10 from J, leaving 7 bases between them. The CDR3 loop is CASSLDGEEQFF. Here the CDR3 DNA reads TGTGCCAGCAGCTTAGATGGGGAGGAGCAGTTCTTC.

The chain joins TRBV18 to TRBJ1-5; no definite D call. CDR3 length equals 14 residues. Germline assignment: CDR1 KGHSH and CDR2 LQKENI. With 2 bases removed from V and 6 bases from J, the gap between germline ends came to 11 bases. CDR3 in amino acids: CASSPREVVQPQHF. DNA for the CDR3: TGTGCCAGCTCACCAAGAGAGGTAGTTCAGCCCCAGCATTTT.

Only a few counts were recorded for this clone. The CDR3 is CATSKGGQVYEKLFF. CDR3 DNA sequence: TGTGCCACCAGCAAAGGGGGACAGGTATATGAAAAACTGTTTTTT. The chain joins TRBV15 to TRBJ1-4, with 8 bases that match TRBD1. Losses at the gene ends were 4 bases for V and 6 bases for J; bases not matched to a gene: 7. The CDR3 sequence is 15 residues long. The V gene's germline CDR1 is LNHNV and CDR2 YYDKDF (reference sequence).

This chain joins TRBV30 and TRBJ2-7; D possibly corresponds to TRBD1 (5 bases). From germline, CDR1 is GTSNPN and CDR2 SVGIG (reference sequence). The CDR3 extends over 13 amino acids. V lost 0 bases, J lost 3 bases, and 9 bases lay in between. The CDR3 protein is CAWSVGRDYEQYF. CDR3 bases: TGTGCCTGGAGTGTAGGCAGGGACTACGAGCAGTACTTC. The variable domain in full, with the rest retrieved from reference TRBV30 and TRBJ2-7, is SQTIHQWPATLVQPVGSPLSLECTVEGTSNPNLYWYRQAAGRGLQLLFYSVGIGQISSEVPQNLSASRPQDRQFILSSKKLLLSDSGFYLCAWSVGRDYEQYFGPGTRLTVT.

This chain joins TRBV4-1 and TRBJ1-2; 7 positions agree with TRBD1. This CDR3 is 14 amino acids long. Losses at the gene ends were 1 base for V and 3 bases for J; bases not matched to a gene: 2. In germline, CDR1 is MGHRA, CDR2 YSYEKL. This chain's CDR3 is CASSQGQGYYGYTF. The CDR3 nucleotides are TGCGCCAGCAGCCAAGGACAGGGATACTATGGCTACACCTTC.

The rearrangement uses TRBV7-2 and TRBJ2-7; perhaps TRBD2 as D (5 bases). Deletions cut 5 bases from V and 2 bases from J, with 19 bases between. Germline CDR1 is SGHTA and CDR2 is FQGNSA. CDR3 length: 16 amino acids. CDR3 DNA sequence: TGTGCCAGCAGCCCTAACGGGTTAGCGCCTACCTACGAGCAGTACTTC. It encodes CASSPNGLAPTYEQYF.

This chain uses TRBV4-1 with TRBJ2-3; 10 nucleotides agree with TRBD2. The length of the CDR3 is 18 residues. Germline V gene data show CDR1 as MGHRA and CDR2 as YSYEKL. V was clipped by 1 base and J by 2 bases; unmatched bases: 9. CDR3 bases: TGCGCCAGCAGCCAAGGGAGCCGTAGCGGGAGGAACACAGATACGCAGTATTTT. As protein: CASSQGSRSGRNTDTQYF.

The rearrangement uses TRBV5-6 and TRBJ2-3; D is unclear. The CDR3 is 13 residues long. Germline CDR1 reads SGHDT; CDR2 reads YYEEEE. Trimming shortened V by 0 bases and J by 4 bases, and 6 bases separated the two germline ends. The CDR3 protein is CASSLAVSDTQYF. The CDR3 DNA sequence: TGTGCCAGCAGCTTGGCCGTGTCAGATACGCAGTATTTT.

This clone was seen just once. The J gene is TRBJ1-1, the V gene TRBV29-1, with D perhaps matching TRBD1 (5 bases). V was cut by 3 bases and J by 0 bases, with 17 bases left in between. The CDR3 consists of 16 residues. In germline, CDR1 is SQVTM, CDR2 ANQGSEA. The CDR3 DNA follows: TGCAGCGTTGAGGGACGATGGACTAACATGAACACTGAAGCTTTCTTT. Translated, it gives CSVEGRWTNMNTEAFF.

V usage is TRBV7-9 and J usage is TRBJ1-5, with 8 bases fitting TRBD1. V gave up 4 bases and J gave up 6 bases; unmatched junction bases: 5. Looked up from germline, CDR1 is SEHNR and CDR2 is FQNEAQ (reference sequence). The CDR3 length is 14 residues. CDR3 DNA: TGTGCCAGCAGCTCTCAGGGGGCTGGTCAGCCCCAGCATTTT. This translates into CASSSQGAGQPQHF. Full variable domain (missing parts from reference TRBV7-9 and TRBJ1-5): DTGVSQNPRHKITKRGQNVTFRCDPISEHNRLYWYRQTLGQGPEFLTYFQNEAQLEKSRLLSDRFSAERPKGSFSTLEIQRTEQGDSAMYLCASSSQGAGQPQHFGDGTRLSIL.

The chain uses TRBV18 and TRBJ2-3; TRBD2 matches 10 bases. Per germline, CDR1 KGHSH and CDR2 LQKENI. This CDR3 contains 16 residues. V trimming: 1 base; J trimming: 2 bases; junction bases outside the gene matches: 3. The chain's CDR3 is CASSPQLAGSTDTQYF. CDR3 sequence (DNA): TGTGCCAGCTCACCACAACTAGCGGGGTCCACAGATACGCAGTATTTT.

V gene TRBV4-1 combines with J gene TRBJ2-5, with 11 bases identical to TRBD2. The ends lost 1 base at V and 5 bases at J; junction bases unmatched: 6. This CDR3 contains 16 residues. Germline CDR1 MGHRA, CDR2 YSYEKL. CDR3 protein: CASSQGSGRAGETQYF. In DNA, the CDR3 is TGCGCCAGCAGCCAAGGTAGCGGGAGGGCCGGGGAGACCCAGTACTTC.

The chain joins TRBV9 to TRBJ1-1, with D possibly being TRBD1 (5 bases). The V end was cut by 4 bases, the J end by 5 bases, with 18 bases between. Germline V gene data show CDR1 as SGDLS and CDR2 as YYNGEE. The CDR3 consists of 15 residues. The CDR3 DNA reads as TGTGCCAGCAGCACCGACCTCGGGGGAGGAACTGAAGCTTTCTTT. This sequence encodes CASSTDLGGGTEAFF.

The J gene is TRBJ2-3, the V gene TRBV6-6; perhaps TRBD1 as D (5 bases). The V and J ends lost 1 base and 2 bases respectively, with 10 bases between them. The germline V gene encodes CDR1 MNHNY and CDR2 SVGAGI (reference sequence). This CDR3 comprises 15 residues. The CDR3 region is CASSYWGSTTDTQYF. The CDR3 nucleotides read TGTGCCAGCAGTTACTGGGGCTCCACCACAGATACGCAGTATTTT.

The V and J genes are TRBV15 and TRBJ2-3; 7 bases map to TRBD1. J lost 6 bases, V lost 8 bases, and 11 bases had no gene match. Germline V gives CDR1 LNHNV, CDR2 YYDKDF (reference sequence). CDR3 length equals 14 residues. The CDR3 DNA follows: TGTGCCACCCTAGCCCAGGGGGTCAGGGATACGCAGTATTTT. It codes for CATLAQGVRDTQYF. The complete variable domain, with remaining parts taken from reference TRBV15 and TRBJ2-3, reads DAMVIQNPRYQVTQFGKPVTLSCSQTLNHNVMYWYQQKSSQAPKLLFHYYDKDFNNEADTPDNFQSRRPNTSFCFLDIRSPGLGDTAMYLCATLAQGVRDTQYFGPGTRLTVL.